The 24 T cell receptor beta chains listed next were all sequenced from one sample in a study of blood T cells in healthy people across ages. The use of a sample-barcoded 5' primer and a J-beta primer mix characterized a second PCR of roughly 7 to 12 cycles. One entry per CDR3 protein, called by TCRdb with MiXCR from the 5' RACE reads. The sample lists more than 450,000 distinct CDR3 sequences; around 27% were seen once. These data also formed part of another study, on T cells of mothers and their children.

Sequenced sample: blood. Receptors were obtained from a boy aged 2 to 10 in good health.

The rearrangement joins TRBV19 to TRBJ1-5; D is possibly TRBD1 (6 bases). The CDR3 has 13 residues. V dropped 7 bases and J dropped 7 bases, with 14 bases sitting between them. Germline lookup yields CDR1 LNHDA and CDR2 SQIVND (reference sequence). For the CDR3, the DNA is TGTGCCAGTACCAGGGGATACGGGCAGCCCCAGCATTTT. Translated, it gives CASTRGYGQPQHF. The whole variable domain, filled in from reference TRBV19 and TRBJ1-5, reads DGGITQSPKYLFRKEGQNVTLSCEQNLNHDAMYWYRQDPGQGLRLIYYSQIVNDFQKGDIAEGYSVSREKKESFPLTVTSAQKNPTAFYLCASTRGYGQPQHFGDGTRLSIL.

This clonotype was observed a few times. V is TRBV6-1 and J is TRBJ2-5; 9 bases map to TRBD2. V lost 5 bases to trimming and J lost 3 bases; unmatched junction nucleotides: 10. The germline CDR1 and CDR2 sequences are MNHNS and SASEGT. This CDR3 is built from 16 residues. The CDR3 nucleotides are TGTGCCAGCAGTCCCCCTCGCGGGAGGGGTAAAGAGACCCAGTACTTC. Protein sequence: CASSPPRGRGKETQYF.

The chain combines TRBV20-1 with TRBJ2-1; no clear D. The tail of the sequence fits TRBJ2-7 better, so the J call may be wrong. The germline V gene encodes CDR1 DFQATT and CDR2 SNEGSKA (reference sequence). This CDR3 is 14 amino acids long. Here the CDR3 reads CSARGVCDPYEQYF. CDR3 nucleotide sequence: TGCAGTGCTAGAGGTGTTTGCGACCCCTACGAGCAGTACTTC.

The chain joins TRBV20-1 to TRBJ2-5, with 9 bases that match TRBD2. The better agreement between TRBJ2-7 and the DNA end casts doubt on the J call. Germline-derived CDR1 and CDR2 are DFQATT and SNEGSKA (reference sequence). The CDR3 sequence is 16 residues long. CDR3 amino acids: CSARASGGTFSYEQYF. In DNA, the CDR3 is TGCAGTGCTAGAGCCAGCGGGGGGACCTTCTCCTACGAGCAGTACTTC.

This CDR3 reads CASSHSRGTGELFF. CDR3 nucleotides: TGTGCCAGCAGCCATTCCAGGGGAACCGGGGAGCTGTTTTTT. The J gene is TRBJ2-2, the V gene TRBV3-1, with a tentative D call TRBD1 (6 bases). Trimming shortened V by 3 bases and J by 5 bases, and 10 bases separated the two germline ends. Per germline, CDR1 LGHDT and CDR2 YNNKEL (reference sequence). This CDR3 comprises 14 residues.

The table lists this clonotype with a few counts. The V and J genes are TRBV12-3 or TRBV12-4 and TRBJ2-5, with 7 bases matching TRBD2. The J call is doubtful: the DNA matches TRBJ2-7 better. CDR3 length equals 15 residues. In nucleotides, the CDR3 is TGTGCCAGCAGTTTAGGGACTAGTGGCTTGGGCGAGCAGTACTTC. Translated: CASSLGTSGLGEQYF.

This clonotype has more than one count but fewer than ten. The V call is TRBV5-1, the J call TRBJ1-1; 7 bases agree with TRBD1. V lost 5 bases and J lost 0; bases outside the gene matches: 4. This CDR3 is 14 amino acids long. The germline V gene has CDR1 SGHRS and CDR2 YFSETQ. CDR3 bases: TGCGCCAGCAGGACAGGGCCGCTGAACACTGAAGCTTTCTTT. Residues: CASRTGPLNTEAFF.

This clonotype was observed a handful of times. The chain carries TRBV7-2 and TRBJ2-1; TRBD1 matches 7 bases. The CDR3 consists of 14 residues. Trimming at V came to 4 bases and at J to 4 bases, leaving 4 bases not matched to a gene. The germline CDR1 and CDR2 sequences are SGHTA and FQGNSA. DNA of the CDR3: TGTGCCAGCAGCTCAACGGGACAGTACAATGAGCAGTTCTTC. Translating gives CASSSTGQYNEQFF.

This clonotype turned up a few times. The CDR3 is CASARTENIQYF. CDR3 nucleotide sequence: TGTGCCAGCGCCAGGACTGAAAACATTCAGTACTTC. The chain couples TRBV12-3 or TRBV12-4 to TRBJ2-4; D may be TRBD2 (5 bases). There are 12 residues in the CDR3. Trimming took off 8 bases at V and 5 bases at J, with 10 bases between the two ends.

This clonotype occurred once. This may be a read error: a much more frequent sequence differs by one nucleotide. Because the CDR3 is missing its conserved closing phenylalanine or tryptophan, this is likely a read error. The J gene is TRBJ1-4, the V gene TRBV12-3 or TRBV12-4; D not resolved. The CDR3 is made up of 12 amino acids. V was clipped by 4 bases and J by 8 bases, with 8 bases between them. The CDR3 protein is CASSSGREKLFL. The DNA of the CDR3 is TGTGCCAGCAGTTCCGGACGGGAAAAACTGTTTCTT.

The J gene is TRBJ2-3, the V gene TRBV5-1; 8 bases agree with TRBD2. The CDR3 has 16 amino acids. CDR1 and CDR2 (germline): SGHRS, YFSETQ. V lost 0 bases to trimming and J lost 4 bases; unmatched junction nucleotides: 7. Written as DNA, the CDR3 is TGCGCCAGCAGCTTGGAGTCGGGGGGGACTCCAGATACGCAGTATTTT. This codes for CASSLESGGTPDTQYF.

The chain employs TRBV21-1 and TRBJ2-7; the D segment call TRBD1 is taken from the table without a DNA check. TRBV21-1 is classified as a pseudogene. There are 18 residues in the CDR3. As DNA, the CDR3 is TGTGCCAGCAGCAAGATGAAACCGGGACAGGGGGAAGACTGCGAGCAGTACTTC. It is translated as CASSKMKPGQGEDCEQYF.

The chain employs TRBV6-5 and TRBJ1-1, with D tentatively TRBD1 (5 bases). Germline lookup yields CDR1 MNHEY and CDR2 SVGAGI. This CDR3 region has 13 residues. V shed 6 bases and J shed 3 bases, with 11 bases lying between them. The CDR3 nucleotides read TGTGCCAGCAGGGGGCTATATGACACTGAAGCTTTCTTT. Amino acids: CASRGLYDTEAFF.

This clonotype has only a few counts. V gene TRBV29-1 combines with J gene TRBJ1-2; D unresolved. The germline V gene has CDR1 SQVTM and CDR2 ANQGSEA. V gave up 6 bases and J gave up 5 bases, with 13 bases separating them. This CDR3 comprises 12 residues. CDR3 nucleotide sequence: TGCAGCGTGTGGACGGGAGAGTATGGCTACACCTTC. Its protein product is CSVWTGEYGYTF.

This chain connects TRBV5-4 to TRBJ2-3; D gene unclear. Germline CDR1 SGHNT, CDR2 YYREEE (reference sequence). The V end lost 2 bases, the J end lost 6 bases, and 7 bases lay between the germline ends. The CDR3 contains 12 residues. CDR3 sequence reads: CASSLPQDTQYF. The CDR3 DNA reads as TGTGCCAGCAGCTTACCCCAGGATACGCAGTATTTT.

This clonotype was recorded many times. The CDR3 region is CAISESFSHNNEQFF. The CDR3 bases are TGTGCCATCAGTGAGTCATTCAGTCACAACAATGAGCAGTTCTTC. The chain joins TRBV10-3 to TRBJ2-1, with D uncertain. CDR1 is ENHRY, CDR2 SYGVKD, per germline. This CDR3 spans 15 amino acids. V lost 0 bases and J lost 5, with 11 bases in between.

The chain has TRBV20-1 and TRBJ2-1; D ambiguous. The CDR3 runs to 14 residues. The germline V gene encodes CDR1 DFQATT and CDR2 SNEGSKA (reference sequence). V was cut by 4 bases and J by 6 bases, with 16 bases left in between. The CDR3 region has the DNA TGCAGTGCTAACGGCGAACCGGAGATCAATGAGCAGTTCTTC. Its translation: CSANGEPEINEQFF.

This clonotype was observed a single time. The chain combines TRBV4-3 with TRBJ2-1, with D unclear. Germline CDR1 reads LGHNA; CDR2 reads YSLEER. The CDR3 contains 15 residues. Deletions cut 4 bases from V and 0 bases from J, with 10 bases between. This CDR3 reads CASSPQLSSYNEQFF. CDR3 bases: TGCGCCAGCAGCCCTCAACTAAGCTCCTACAATGAGCAGTTCTTC.

This clonotype showed up many times. The chain is built from TRBV6-1 and TRBJ2-7; D is ambiguous. Germline values: CDR1 MNHNS, CDR2 SASEGT. This CDR3 spans 15 amino acids. V was shortened by 3 bases and J by 1 base, with 13 bases between the two germline ends. The CDR3 DNA sequence: TGTGCCAGCAGTGACGAGGCAGGCGCATCCTACGAGCAGTACTTC. The encoded protein is CASSDEAGASYEQYF.

The chain carries TRBV6-2 or TRBV6-3 and TRBJ2-7; 8 positions match TRBD2. This CDR3 is built from 17 residues. V was pared by 6 bases and J by 2 bases, with 15 bases of the junction left unmatched. CDR1 and CDR2 from the germline V gene are MNHEY and SVGEGT. Here the CDR3 reads CASSSPRGSGAPYEQYF. The CDR3 DNA is TGTGCCAGCAGCTCCCCTCGGGGTAGCGGGGCTCCCTACGAGCAGTACTTC.

This clonotype was observed a handful of times. This chain joins TRBV5-1 and TRBJ2-5; a weak D match, TRBD2 (6 bases). CDR1 and CDR2 (germline): SGHRS, YFSETQ. The CDR3 length is 16 residues. V lost 2 bases, J lost 0 bases, and 14 bases lay in between. CDR3: CASSFGASAYQETQYF. In DNA form, the CDR3 reads TGCGCCAGCAGCTTCGGGGCTAGCGCGTACCAAGAGACCCAGTACTTC.

The chain employs TRBV7-9 and TRBJ2-2; 8 bases map to TRBD2. The CDR3 extends over 15 amino acids. The V segment lost 5 bases and the J segment 5 bases; nucleotides outside the gene matches: 7. Germline CDR1 SEHNR, CDR2 FQNEAQ (reference sequence). CDR3: CASSPSSGGTGELFF. The CDR3 DNA follows: TGTGCCAGCAGCCCCTCCAGCGGGGGAACCGGGGAGCTGTTTTTT.

This clonotype was seen more than once but under ten times. The CDR3 spells CASSPPSGGRIAKNIQYF. In DNA, the CDR3 is TGTGCCAGCAGCCCCCCAAGCGGGGGTCGGATAGCCAAAAACATTCAGTACTTC. J is TRBJ2-4 and V is TRBV6-1, with 8 bases that match TRBD2. V lost 6 bases to trimming and J lost 0 bases; unmatched junction nucleotides: 13. The CDR3 sequence is 18 residues long. Germline V CDR1 and CDR2: MNHNS, SASEGT.

The chain uses TRBV29-1 and TRBJ2-6; TRBD1 might be the D (5 bases). Trimming stripped 2 bases from V and 3 bases from J, with 17 bases between. This CDR3 is built from 17 residues. Germline CDR1 is SQVTM and CDR2 is ANQGSEA. The CDR3 DNA sequence: TGCAGCGTTGAACCGTGGGGCAGCAAAGATGGGGCCAACGTCCTGACTTTC. Encoded protein: CSVEPWGSKDGANVLTF.